This paragraph reports one T cell receptor (beta chain). The sample comes from a study of blood T cell repertoires in COVID-19. Germline V gene sequence: CDR1 SEHNR, CDR2 FQNEAQ (reference sequence). The CDR3 runs to 14 residues. Trimming took 0 bases from V and 4 from J, leaving 9 bases between them. The table came from immunoSEQ multiplex PCR; TCRdb's copy has only in-frame clones and leaves some out. The table has approximately 350,000 clones, around 90% seen once. Sequences were obtained from peripheral blood. This TCR was sampled from a woman under 30 who had recovered from COVID-19. The rearrangement links TRBV7-9 to TRBJ1-2, with D perhaps TRBD1 (6 bases). CDR3 bases: TGTGCCAGCAGCTTAGCTCAGGGGATCTATGGCTACACCTTC. It encodes CASSLAQGIYGYTF.